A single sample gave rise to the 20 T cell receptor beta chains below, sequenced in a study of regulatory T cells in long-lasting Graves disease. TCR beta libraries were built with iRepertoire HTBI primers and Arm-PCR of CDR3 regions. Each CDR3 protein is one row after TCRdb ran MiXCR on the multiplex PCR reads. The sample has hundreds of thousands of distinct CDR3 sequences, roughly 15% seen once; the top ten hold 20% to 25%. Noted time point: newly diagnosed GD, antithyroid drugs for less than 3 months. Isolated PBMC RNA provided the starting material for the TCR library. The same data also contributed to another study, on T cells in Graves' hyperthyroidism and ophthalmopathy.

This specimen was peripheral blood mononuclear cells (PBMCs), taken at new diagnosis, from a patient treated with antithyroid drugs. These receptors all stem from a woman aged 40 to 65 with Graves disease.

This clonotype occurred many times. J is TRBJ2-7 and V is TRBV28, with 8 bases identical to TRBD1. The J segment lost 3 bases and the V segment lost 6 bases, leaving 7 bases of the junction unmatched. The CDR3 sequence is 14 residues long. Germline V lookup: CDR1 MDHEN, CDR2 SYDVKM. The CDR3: CASRIQGELYEQYF. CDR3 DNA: TGTGCCAGCAGGATACAGGGGGAGCTCTACGAGCAGTACTTC.

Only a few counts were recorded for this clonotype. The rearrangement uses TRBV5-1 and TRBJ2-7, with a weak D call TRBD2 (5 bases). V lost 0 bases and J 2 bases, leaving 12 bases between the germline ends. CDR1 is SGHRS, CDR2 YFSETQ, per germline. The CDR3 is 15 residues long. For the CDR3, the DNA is TGCGCCAGCAGCTTGGGGGGAGAGTTTACCTACGAGCAGTACTTC. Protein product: CASSLGGEFTYEQYF.

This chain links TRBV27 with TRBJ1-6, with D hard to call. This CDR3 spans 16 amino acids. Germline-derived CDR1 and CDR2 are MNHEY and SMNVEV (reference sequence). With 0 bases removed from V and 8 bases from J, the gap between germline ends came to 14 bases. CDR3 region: CASSLSNFLEDSPLHF. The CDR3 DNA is TGTGCCAGCAGTTTATCGAACTTTCTTGAGGATTCACCCCTCCACTTT.

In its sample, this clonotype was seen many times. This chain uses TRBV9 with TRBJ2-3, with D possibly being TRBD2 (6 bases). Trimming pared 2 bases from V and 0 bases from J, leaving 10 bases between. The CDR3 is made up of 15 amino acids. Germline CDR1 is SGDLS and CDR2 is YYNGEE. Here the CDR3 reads CASSVEGRSTDTQYF. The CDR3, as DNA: TGTGCCAGCAGCGTGGAAGGGAGGAGCACAGATACGCAGTATTTT. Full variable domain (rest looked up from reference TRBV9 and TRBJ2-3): DSGVTQTPKHLITATGQRVTLRCSPRSGDLSVYWYQQSLDQGLQFLIQYYNGEERAKGNILERFSAQQFPDLHSELNLSSLELGDSALYFCASSVEGRSTDTQYFGPGTRLTVL.

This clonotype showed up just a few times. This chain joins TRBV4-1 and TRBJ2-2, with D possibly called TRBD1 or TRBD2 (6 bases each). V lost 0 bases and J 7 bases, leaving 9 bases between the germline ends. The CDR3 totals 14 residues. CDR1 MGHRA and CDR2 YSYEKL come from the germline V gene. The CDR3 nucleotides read TGCGCCAGCAGCCAAGAAAGGGGGGTCGGGGAGCTGTTTTTT. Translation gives CASSQERGVGELFF.

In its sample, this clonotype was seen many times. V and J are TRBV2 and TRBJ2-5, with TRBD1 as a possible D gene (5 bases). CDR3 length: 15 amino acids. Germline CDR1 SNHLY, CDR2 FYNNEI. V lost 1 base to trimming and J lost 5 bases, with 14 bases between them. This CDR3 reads CASSEDGRVYETQYF. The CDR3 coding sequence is TGTGCCAGCAGTGAAGACGGCAGGGTTTACGAGACCCAGTACTTC.

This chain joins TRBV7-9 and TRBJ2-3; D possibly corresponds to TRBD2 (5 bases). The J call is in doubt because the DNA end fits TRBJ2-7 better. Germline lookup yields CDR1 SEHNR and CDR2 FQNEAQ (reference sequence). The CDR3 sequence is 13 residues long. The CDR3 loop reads CASSLRLTHEQYF. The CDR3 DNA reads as TGTGCCAGCAGCTTGAGACTAACCCACGAGCAGTACTTC.

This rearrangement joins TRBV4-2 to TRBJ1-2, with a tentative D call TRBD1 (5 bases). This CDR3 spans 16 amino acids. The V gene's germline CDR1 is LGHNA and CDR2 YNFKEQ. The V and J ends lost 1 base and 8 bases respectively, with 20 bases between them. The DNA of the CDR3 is TGTGCCAGCAGCCAAGTTGGGAGCGGATTAACAGGCGGCTACACCTTC. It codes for CASSQVGSGLTGGYTF.

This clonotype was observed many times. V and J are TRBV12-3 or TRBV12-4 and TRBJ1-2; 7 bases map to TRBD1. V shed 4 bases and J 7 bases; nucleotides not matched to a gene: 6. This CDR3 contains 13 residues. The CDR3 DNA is TGTGCCAGCAGTTCGACAGGGCTGTCTGGCTACACCTTC. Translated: CASSSTGLSGYTF.

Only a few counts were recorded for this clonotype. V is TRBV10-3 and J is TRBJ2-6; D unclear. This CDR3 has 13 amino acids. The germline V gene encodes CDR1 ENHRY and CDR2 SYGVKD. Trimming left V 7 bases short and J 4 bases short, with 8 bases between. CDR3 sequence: CAITPAGANVLTF. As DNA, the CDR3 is TGTGCCATCACCCCTGCGGGGGCCAACGTCCTGACTTTC.

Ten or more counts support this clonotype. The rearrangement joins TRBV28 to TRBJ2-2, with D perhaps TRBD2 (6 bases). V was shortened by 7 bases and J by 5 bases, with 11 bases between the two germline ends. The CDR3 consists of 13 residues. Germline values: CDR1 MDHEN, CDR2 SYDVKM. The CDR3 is CASNGGGTGELFF. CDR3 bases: TGTGCCAGCAACGGGGGAGGTACCGGGGAGCTGTTTTTT.

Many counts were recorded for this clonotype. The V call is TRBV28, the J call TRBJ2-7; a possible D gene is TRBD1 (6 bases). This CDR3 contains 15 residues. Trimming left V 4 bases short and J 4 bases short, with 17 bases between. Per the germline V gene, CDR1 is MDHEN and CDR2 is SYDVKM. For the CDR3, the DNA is TGTGCCAGCAGTTCCGGCCCAGGGGAACCTTACGAGCAGTACTTC. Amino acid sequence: CASSSGPGEPYEQYF.

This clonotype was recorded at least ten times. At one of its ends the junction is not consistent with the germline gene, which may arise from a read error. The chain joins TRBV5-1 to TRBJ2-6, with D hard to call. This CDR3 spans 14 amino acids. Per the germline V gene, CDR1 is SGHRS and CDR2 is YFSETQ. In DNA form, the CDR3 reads TGTGCCAGCAGCTTGGACTCTGGGGCCAACGTCCTGACTTTC. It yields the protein CASSLDSGANVLTF.

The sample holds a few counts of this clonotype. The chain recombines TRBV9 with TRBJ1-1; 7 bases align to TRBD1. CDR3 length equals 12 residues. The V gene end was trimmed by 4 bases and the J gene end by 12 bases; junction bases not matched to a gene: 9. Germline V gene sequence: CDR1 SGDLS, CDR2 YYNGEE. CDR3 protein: CASSTGTDVTFF. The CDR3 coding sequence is TGTGCCAGCAGCACGGGGACAGATGTGACTTTCTTT.

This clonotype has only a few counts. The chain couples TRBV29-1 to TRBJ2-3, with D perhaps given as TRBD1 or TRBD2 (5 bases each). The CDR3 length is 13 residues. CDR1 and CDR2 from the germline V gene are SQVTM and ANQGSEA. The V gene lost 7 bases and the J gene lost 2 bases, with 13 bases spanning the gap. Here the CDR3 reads CSARGDLTDTQYF. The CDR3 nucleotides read TGCAGCGCCCGAGGGGATCTCACAGATACGCAGTATTTT.

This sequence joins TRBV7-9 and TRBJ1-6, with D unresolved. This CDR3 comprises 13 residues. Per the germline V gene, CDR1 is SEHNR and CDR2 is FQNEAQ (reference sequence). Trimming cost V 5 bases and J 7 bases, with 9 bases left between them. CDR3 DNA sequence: TGTGCCAGCAGCCAGCTCCAGAATTCACCCCTCCACTTT. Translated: CASSQLQNSPLHF.

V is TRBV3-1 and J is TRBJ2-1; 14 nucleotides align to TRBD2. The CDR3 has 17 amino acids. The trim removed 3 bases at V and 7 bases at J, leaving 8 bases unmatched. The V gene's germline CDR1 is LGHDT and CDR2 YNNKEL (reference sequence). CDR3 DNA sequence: TGTGCCAGCAGCCATAATAGGGGGACTAGCGGGGGAAATGAGCAGTTCTTC. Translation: CASSHNRGTSGGNEQFF.

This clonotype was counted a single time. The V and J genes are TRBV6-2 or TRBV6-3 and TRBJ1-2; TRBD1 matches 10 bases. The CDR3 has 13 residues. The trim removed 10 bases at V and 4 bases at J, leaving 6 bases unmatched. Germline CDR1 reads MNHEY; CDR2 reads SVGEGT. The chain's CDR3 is CAIRDRGIYGYTF. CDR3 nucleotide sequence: TGTGCCATCAGGGACAGGGGCATCTATGGCTACACCTTC.

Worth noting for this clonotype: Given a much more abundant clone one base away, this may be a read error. This CDR3 is CASSYSTGQGASTDTQYF. As DNA, the CDR3 is TGTGCCAGCAGTTACTCGACGGGTCAGGGGGCTAGCACAGATACGCAGTATTTT. This chain joins TRBV6-2 or TRBV6-3 and TRBJ2-3, with 8 bases that match TRBD1. Germline CDR1 MNHEY, CDR2 SVGEGT. Unmatched junction bases numbered 8, after V lost 0 bases and J lost 0 bases. This CDR3 contains 18 residues.

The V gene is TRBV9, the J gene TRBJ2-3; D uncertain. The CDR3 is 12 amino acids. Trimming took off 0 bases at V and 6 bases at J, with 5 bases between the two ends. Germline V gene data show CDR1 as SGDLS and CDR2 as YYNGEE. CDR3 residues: CASSVERDTQYF. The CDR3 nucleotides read TGTGCCAGCAGCGTAGAGAGGGATACGCAGTATTTT.